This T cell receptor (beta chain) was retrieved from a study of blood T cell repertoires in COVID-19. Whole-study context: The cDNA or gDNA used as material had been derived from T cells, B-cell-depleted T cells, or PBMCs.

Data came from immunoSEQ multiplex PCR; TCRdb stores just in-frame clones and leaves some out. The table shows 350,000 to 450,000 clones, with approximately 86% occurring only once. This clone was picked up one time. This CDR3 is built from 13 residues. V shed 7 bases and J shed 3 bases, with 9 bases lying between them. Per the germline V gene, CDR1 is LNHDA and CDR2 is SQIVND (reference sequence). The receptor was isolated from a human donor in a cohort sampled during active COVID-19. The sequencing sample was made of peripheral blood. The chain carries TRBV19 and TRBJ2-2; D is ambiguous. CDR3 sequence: CASIPLYTGELFF. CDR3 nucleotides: TGTGCCAGTATCCCCCTATACACCGGGGAGCTGTTTTTT.